The 18 T cell receptor beta chains in this list originate from one sample, sequenced in a study of cytomegalovirus exposure and HLA in healthy donors. Use of 60 Vbeta and 13 Jbeta primers characterized the PCR. Repertoires were generated with immunoSEQ multiplex PCR, while TCRdb's copy carries only in-frame clones and drops some. This table has roughly 190,000 clones, over 70% appearing once. Input material: PBMCs. These receptors came from a woman between 18 and 29 years old in good health and CMV-seronegative.

The chain combines TRBV9 with TRBJ1-5, with 10 positions matching TRBD1. The CDR3 is 15 residues long. The ends lost 3 bases at V and 5 bases at J; junction bases unmatched: 5. In germline, CDR1 is SGDLS, CDR2 YYNGEE. The CDR3 loop is CASSAGTGDDQPQHF. The CDR3 DNA sequence: TGTGCCAGCAGCGCCGGGACAGGGGATGATCAGCCCCAGCATTTT.

CDR3 in amino acids: CASSPGTDDTEAFF. The DNA for the CDR3 is TGTGCCAGCAGCCCCGGGACAGATGACACTGAAGCTTTCTTT. V is TRBV7-3 and J is TRBJ1-1, with 7 bases aligning to TRBD1. This CDR3 contains 14 residues. J lost 3 bases, V lost 5 bases, and 6 bases had no gene match. Germline assignment: CDR1 SGHTA and CDR2 FQGTGA.

The gene calls are TRBV11-2 and TRBJ2-1; 11 positions match TRBD2. The CDR3 is 17 amino acids. After removal of 1 base from V and 1 base from J, the junction contained 3 bases not matched to a gene. Germline CDR1 SGHAT, CDR2 FQNNGV. The CDR3 protein is CASSLVGTSGSYNEQFF. DNA for the CDR3: TGTGCCAGCAGCTTAGTAGGGACTAGCGGATCCTACAATGAGCAGTTCTTC.

The genes are TRBV25-1 and TRBJ1-3; D is possibly TRBD1 (6 bases). CDR3 length: 17 residues. The germline V gene encodes CDR1 MGHDK and CDR2 SYGVNS. Between the trimmed V and J ends, which lost 2 bases and 3 bases, there was a span of 17 bases. In DNA form, the CDR3 reads TGTGCCAGCAGTGAAGTTTCGCCAGGGGAAAGTGGAAACACCATATATTTT. Protein: CASSEVSPGESGNTIYF.

This clone has only a few counts. V and J are TRBV4-3 and TRBJ2-1, with TRBD2 identical over 10 bases. This CDR3 is 15 amino acids long. CDR1 and CDR2 (germline): LGHNA, YSLEER. The trim removed 3 bases at V and 4 bases at J, leaving 3 bases unmatched. The CDR3 nucleotides are TGCGCCAGCAGCCAGGTAGCGGGAGGATACAATGAGCAGTTCTTC. This sequence encodes CASSQVAGGYNEQFF.

The J gene is TRBJ1-1, the V gene TRBV7-9, with a possible D match to TRBD1 (5 bases). CDR1 is SEHNR, CDR2 FQNEAQ, per germline (reference sequence). The CDR3 runs 12 residues. Trimming pared 3 bases from V and 8 bases from J, leaving 10 bases between. CDR3 in DNA: TGTGCCAGCAGCTTCGTTTCAGGGGAAGCTTTCTTT. Protein: CASSFVSGEAFF.

The CDR3 coding sequence is TGCAGCGCCGGGGACAGGGGTAGTAATGAAAAACTGTTTTTT. It specifies CSAGDRGSNEKLFF. This chain uses TRBV29-1 with TRBJ1-4; 10 nucleotides align to TRBD1. Trimming cost V 7 bases and J 4 bases; bases outside gene matches: 6. CDR1 is SQVTM, CDR2 ANQGSEA, per germline. The CDR3 length is 14 residues.

CDR3 in amino acids: CASSPGTDNQPQHF. The DNA for the CDR3 is TGTGCCAGCAGCCCGGGGACAGACAATCAGCCCCAGCATTTT. The chain employs TRBV9 and TRBJ1-5, with 7 positions matching TRBD1. The CDR3 consists of 14 residues. J lost 3 bases, V lost 4 bases, and 4 bases had no gene match. The germline V gene encodes CDR1 SGDLS and CDR2 YYNGEE.

The chain combines TRBV2 with TRBJ2-7; tentative D call: TRBD2 (5 bases). The CDR3 consists of 14 residues. V was cut by 6 bases and J by 0 bases, with 12 bases left in between. The germline CDR1 and CDR2 sequences are SNHLY and FYNNEI. The CDR3 DNA reads TGTGCCAGCAGATCCGGACTTGCCTCCTACGAGCAGTACTTC. This translates into CASRSGLASYEQYF. Filled out from reference TRBV2 and TRBJ2-7, the complete variable domain reads EPEVTQTPSHQVTQMGQEVILRCVPISNHLYFYWYRQILGQKVEFLVSFYNNEISEKSEIFDDQFSVERPDGSNFTLKIRSTKLEDSAMYFCASRSGLASYEQYFGPGTRLTVT.

The chain is built from TRBV30 and TRBJ2-7, with 9 bases matching TRBD1. The germline V gene has CDR1 GTSNPN and CDR2 SVGIG (reference sequence). The V gene end was trimmed by 4 bases and the J gene end by 7 bases; junction bases not matched to a gene: 5. There are 12 residues in the CDR3. In DNA, the CDR3 is TGTGCCTGGACCGGGACAGGGATAGAGCAGTACTTC. This sequence encodes CAWTGTGIEQYF.

The chain links TRBV30 to TRBJ2-5, with no clear D. Judging by the DNA end, TRBJ2-7 fits better; the J call may be wrong. The CDR3 totals 14 residues. Looked up from germline, CDR1 is GTSNPN and CDR2 is SVGIG (reference sequence). Here the CDR3 reads CAWSDTYRSYEQYF. In nucleotides, the CDR3 is TGTGCCTGGAGTGATACGTACCGCTCCTACGAGCAGTACTTC.

The rearrangement joins TRBV15 to TRBJ2-3; D not certain. Looked up from germline, CDR1 is LNHNV and CDR2 is YYDKDF (reference sequence). This CDR3 comprises 16 residues. Trimming stripped 0 bases from V and 3 bases from J, with 13 bases between. This CDR3 is CATSRDRVLRTDTQYF. The CDR3 nucleotides read TGTGCCACCAGCAGAGATCGGGTTCTCCGGACAGATACGCAGTATTTT.

The chain employs TRBV5-5 and TRBJ2-5, with TRBD2 as a possible D gene (6 bases). The CDR3 extends over 14 amino acids. V lost 5 bases and J lost 5, with 16 bases in between. CDR1 SGHKS and CDR2 YYEKEE come from the germline V gene (reference sequence). This CDR3 is CASSLGASAETQYF. Written as DNA, the CDR3 is TGTGCCAGCAGTCTAGGGGCTAGCGCGGAGACCCAGTACTTC.

CDR3 sequence reads: CASSQENGLAHQRDTQYF. The CDR3 DNA is TGCGCCAGCAGCCAGGAAAACGGACTAGCCCACCAAAGGGATACGCAGTATTTT. The chain is built from TRBV4-3 and TRBJ2-3, with TRBD2 matching 8 bases. CDR3 size: 18 residues. The germline CDR1 and CDR2 sequences are LGHNA and YSLEER. Trimming removed 3 bases from V and 6 bases from J; junction bases left unmatched: 17.

This clone was recorded only once. V gene TRBV28 combines with J gene TRBJ1-5, with D tentatively TRBD1 (6 bases). This CDR3 has 14 amino acids. The germline V gene encodes CDR1 MDHEN and CDR2 SYDVKM. Trimming pared 5 bases from V and 2 bases from J, leaving 10 bases between. The CDR3 reads CASSPRTGNQPQHF. CDR3 sequence (DNA): TGTGCCAGCAGTCCCCGGACAGGCAATCAGCCCCAGCATTTT.

The chain combines TRBV9 with TRBJ2-7, with 7 bases identical to TRBD2. V trimming: 0 bases; J trimming: 5 bases; junction bases outside the gene matches: 17. Germline V gives CDR1 SGDLS, CDR2 YYNGEE. This CDR3 has 18 residues. CDR3 coding DNA: TGTGCCAGCAGCGTAGGAAATATGGCTAGCGGACCCTACGACGAGCAGTACTTC. This translates into CASSVGNMASGPYDEQYF.

The rearrangement joins TRBV15 to TRBJ2-1, with D possibly being TRBD1 (6 bases). The V gene lost 0 bases and the J gene lost 0 bases, with 15 bases spanning the gap. Germline loops: CDR1 LNHNV, CDR2 YYDKDF (reference sequence). The CDR3 length is 18 residues. The CDR3 nucleotides are TGTGCCACCAGCAGAGATTATTCAGGGGATAGCTCCTACAATGAGCAGTTCTTC. As protein: CATSRDYSGDSSYNEQFF.

The chain carries TRBV6-1 and TRBJ2-7, with D maybe TRBD2 (7 bases). The CDR3 has 15 amino acids. Trimming removed 1 base from V and 0 bases from J, with 10 bases in between. Germline V gene lookup returns CDR1 MNHNS and CDR2 SASEGT. Here the CDR3 DNA reads TGTGCCAGCAGTGAAGGGGGGGGCCTCTCCTACGAGCAGTACTTC. This sequence encodes CASSEGGGLSYEQYF.